The 22 T cell receptor beta chains below all came from one sample that was sequenced in a study of OX40 agonist ivuxolimab in advanced cancers. The assay was immunoSEQ multiplex PCR, and TCRdb's table has in-frame clones only and misses some. Seen here are about 88,000 clones, around 85% observed once, and the top ten hold 0.2% to 0.25%. Sequencing used CD4+ or CD8+ T cells sorted from blood, obtained in a trial of the OX40 agonist ivuxolimab. These receptors all stem from an adult with an advanced solid tumor such as melanoma, head and neck, liver or kidney cancer.

This clone was found once. This chain uses TRBV7-2 with TRBJ2-1; 10 bases are a match to TRBD1. After removal of 5 bases from V and 8 bases from J, the junction contained 3 bases not matched to a gene. CDR1 and CDR2 from the germline V gene are SGHTA and FQGNSA. CDR3 size: 13 residues. CDR3 sequence reads: CASSPGTGDEQFF. Written as DNA, the CDR3 is TGTGCCAGCAGCCCCGGGACAGGGGATGAGCAGTTCTTC.

This clone was detected once. The chain joins TRBV7-3 to TRBJ2-1, with a weak D call TRBD2 (6 bases). Germline CDR1 is SGHTA and CDR2 is FQGTGA. Deletions cut 1 base from V and 12 bases from J, with 19 bases between. The CDR3 runs to 15 residues. Here the CDR3 DNA reads TGTGCCAGCAGCTTAATGAGTGGGTATGGGGGAGGGCAGTTCTTC. Protein product: CASSLMSGYGGGQFF.

The gene calls are TRBV9 and TRBJ2-1; the D is unclear. V gave up 2 bases and J gave up 13 bases, with 13 bases separating them. Germline loops: CDR1 SGDLS, CDR2 YYNGEE. The CDR3 has 12 residues. DNA of the CDR3: TGTGCCAGCAGCGTCGATTTGGAGATTCAGTTCTTC. Translating it yields CASSVDLEIQFF.

A word on this clone: This specimen includes other DNA sequences encoding the same CDR3. This chain connects TRBV2 to TRBJ2-1, with 7 bases lining up with TRBD1. J gave up 7 bases and V 4 bases, and 4 bases lay outside the gene matches. Germline V gene sequence: CDR1 SNHLY, CDR2 FYNNEI. This CDR3 contains 13 residues. The CDR3 DNA follows: TGTGCCAGCAGTGCGTCAGGGGGAAATGAGCAGTTCTTC. It codes for CASSASGGNEQFF.

The rearrangement uses TRBV6-6 and TRBJ2-2, with 11 nucleotides matching TRBD1. The CDR3 sequence is 15 residues long. With 7 bases clipped from V and 5 bases from J, the junction kept 6 bases outside the gene matches. Germline-derived CDR1 and CDR2 are MNHNY and SVGAGI (reference sequence). The CDR3 nucleotides are TGTGCCAGCATTAGGACAGGGGGCGCGACCGGGGAGCTGTTTTTT. Translation gives CASIRTGGATGELFF.

The chain joins TRBV7-8 to TRBJ2-1; a possible D gene is TRBD2 (5 bases). The V gene's germline CDR1 is SGHVS and CDR2 FQNEAQ. V lost 4 bases to trimming and J lost 3 bases, with 22 bases between them. The CDR3 is 18 amino acids. CDR3 sequence reads: CASSSGRRTRNLYNEQFF. DNA of the CDR3: TGTGCCAGCAGCTCAGGACGAAGAACTAGAAACCTCTACAATGAGCAGTTCTTC.

In its sample, this clone was seen a few times. The J gene is TRBJ1-1, the V gene TRBV19; TRBD1 aligns across 7 bases. Germline assignment: CDR1 LNHDA and CDR2 SQIVND (reference sequence). There are 14 residues in the CDR3. V was pared by 6 bases and J by 1 base, with 5 bases of the junction left unmatched. The CDR3 coding sequence is TGTGCCAGTAGACCGGACAGGACGAACACTGAAGCTTTCTTT. Translating gives CASRPDRTNTEAFF.

This chain links TRBV5-1 with TRBJ2-7; possible D gene TRBD1, 5 bases. Per germline, CDR1 SGHRS and CDR2 YFSETQ. This CDR3 spans 14 amino acids. Trimming removed 5 bases from V and 2 bases from J, with 14 bases in between. The CDR3 DNA reads as TGCGCCAGCAGGAGGATGACAGCCCCCTACGAGCAGTACGTC. Its translation is CASRRMTAPYEQYV.

V and J are TRBV18 and TRBJ2-2; a possible D gene is TRBD1 (5 bases). Germline CDR1 and CDR2: KGHSH and LQKENI. The ends were cut back, 6 bases at V and 0 bases at J, with 11 bases in the middle. The CDR3 has 15 residues. DNA for the CDR3: TGTGCCAGCTCCAGCAGGGTTCCGAACACCGGGGAGCTGTTTTTT. Translated: CASSSRVPNTGELFF.

The CDR3 DNA reads as TGTGCCAGCAGTCCCCTCCCAGGGCGGCAGCCCCAGCATTTT. Amino acids: CASSPLPGRQPQHF. V usage is TRBV28 and J usage is TRBJ1-5, with D tentatively TRBD1 (5 bases). The V gene lost 5 bases and the J gene lost 7 bases, with 15 bases spanning the gap. Germline CDR1 is MDHEN and CDR2 is SYDVKM. CDR3 size: 14 residues.

This chain uses TRBV6-5 with TRBJ2-1; D may be TRBD2 (6 bases). The CDR3 has 13 amino acids. Trimming pared 10 bases from V and 8 bases from J, leaving 18 bases between. From germline, CDR1 is MNHEY and CDR2 SVGAGI. The CDR3 sequence: CATTPAGTYEQFF. The CDR3 nucleotides are TGTGCCACCACCCCCGCGGGAACGTATGAGCAGTTCTTC.

There are a few counts of this clone. The chain carries TRBV2 and TRBJ2-2, with TRBD1 matching 8 bases. The V gene's germline CDR1 is SNHLY and CDR2 FYNNEI. The CDR3 spans 15 residues. Trimming at V came to 8 bases and at J to 2 bases, leaving 7 bases not matched to a gene. CDR3 nucleotide sequence: TGTGCCAGCGGGGGACAGGTTATAAACACCGGGGAGCTGTTTTTT. Translation gives CASGGQVINTGELFF. Variable domain in full (rest from reference TRBV2 and TRBJ2-2): EPEVTQTPSHQVTQMGQEVILRCVPISNHLYFYWYRQILGQKVEFLVSFYNNEISEKSEIFDDQFSVERPDGSNFTLKIRSTKLEDSAMYFCASGGQVINTGELFFGEGSRLTVL.

The V and J genes are TRBV2 and TRBJ2-1, with D possibly matching TRBD1 (6 bases). V dropped 2 bases and J dropped 4 bases, with 6 bases sitting between them. The CDR3 is 13 amino acids. Per germline, CDR1 SNHLY and CDR2 FYNNEI. Written as DNA, the CDR3 is TGTGCCAGCAGTGAACAGGGGTACAATGAGCAGTTCTTC. Amino acid sequence: CASSEQGYNEQFF.

The CDR3 here is CASSLDSGSSDTQYF. For the CDR3, the DNA is TGTGCCAGCAGCTTAGATAGCGGGAGTTCAGATACGCAGTATTTT. The chain has TRBV7-6 and TRBJ2-3, with 9 bases aligning to TRBD2. The junction had 3 bases not matched to a gene; V was cut back by 1 base and J by 4 bases. Germline loops: CDR1 SGHVS, CDR2 FNYEAQ. CDR3 length: 15 amino acids.

This clone has a handful of counts. The chain joins TRBV5-6 to TRBJ1-1, with D maybe TRBD1 (6 bases). The V and J ends lost 4 bases and 0 bases respectively, with 16 bases between them. CDR3 length: 16 residues. Germline V CDR1 and CDR2: SGHDT, YYEEEE. CDR3 loop: CASSQRQTGLNTEAFF. CDR3 nucleotide sequence: TGTGCCAGCAGCCAGCGCCAGACAGGTCTGAACACTGAAGCTTTCTTT.

This clone was detected once. An end of the junction differs from the germline gene, which may be a read error. The gene calls are TRBV7-3 and TRBJ2-5, with 7 bases fitting TRBD1. The germline V gene encodes CDR1 SGHTA and CDR2 FQGTGA. The length of the CDR3 is 14 residues. Written as DNA, the CDR3 is TGTGCCAGCAGTTTAACAGGGACAGTCGGGACCCAGTACTTC. Protein product: CASSLTGTVGTQYF.

The rearrangement joins TRBV6-5 to TRBJ2-1; maybe TRBD2 (6 bases). Germline CDR1 reads MNHEY; CDR2 reads SVGAGI. V lost 6 bases, J lost 8 bases, and 20 bases lay in between. CDR3 length: 15 residues. The CDR3 DNA follows: TGTGCCAGCAGATTCGTAAGGACGGGGGAACATGAGCAGTTCTTC. It specifies CASRFVRTGEHEQFF.

This chain connects TRBV6-5 to TRBJ2-7, with 7 bases fitting TRBD1. CDR1 and CDR2 from the germline V gene are MNHEY and SVGAGI. J was trimmed by 0 bases and V by 6 bases; bases with no gene match: 8. The CDR3 totals 15 residues. The CDR3 coding sequence is TGTGCCAGCAGCTATCGACAGGGTGTCTCCTACGAGCAGTACTTC. This encodes CASSYRQGVSYEQYF.

This clone showed up just a few times. This chain connects TRBV4-1 to TRBJ1-6; no clear D. Trimming shortened V by 5 bases and J by 7 bases, and 15 bases separated the two germline ends. The CDR3 extends over 15 amino acids. Germline lookup yields CDR1 MGHRA and CDR2 YSYEKL. The CDR3 nucleotides are TGCGCCAGCAGCTCGTGGAAGGATCCAAATTCACCCCTCCACTTT. It yields the protein CASSSWKDPNSPLHF.

This chain joins TRBV7-9 and TRBJ1-1; D perhaps matches TRBD1 (6 bases). Looked up from germline, CDR1 is SEHNR and CDR2 is FQNEAQ (reference sequence). The V gene lost 3 bases and the J gene lost 4 bases, with 12 bases spanning the gap. The CDR3 extends over 14 amino acids. The CDR3 DNA follows: TGTGCCAGCAGCTTGAGACAGGTCGGCACTGAAGCTTTCTTT. It is translated as CASSLRQVGTEAFF. Complete variable domain (other parts from reference TRBV7-9 and TRBJ1-1): DTGVSQNPRHKITKRGQNVTFRCDPISEHNRLYWYRQTLGQGPEFLTYFQNEAQLEKSRLLSDRFSAERPKGSFSTLEIQRTEQGDSAMYLCASSLRQVGTEAFFGQGTRLTVV.

This clone has only a few counts. This rearrangement joins TRBV9 to TRBJ1-2; D is unclear. Trimming took 1 base from V and 3 from J, leaving 19 bases between them. There are 17 residues in the CDR3. Germline CDR1 SGDLS, CDR2 YYNGEE. The CDR3 sequence: CASSVSSRARQYYGYTF. For the CDR3, the DNA is TGTGCCAGCAGCGTATCTTCCCGGGCCCGCCAGTACTATGGCTACACCTTC. Full variable domain (missing parts from reference TRBV9 and TRBJ1-2): DSGVTQTPKHLITATGQRVTLRCSPRSGDLSVYWYQQSLDQGLQFLIQYYNGEERAKGNILERFSAQQFPDLHSELNLSSLELGDSALYFCASSVSSRARQYYGYTFGSGTRLTVV.

The V and J genes are TRBV5-5 and TRBJ2-1, with a possible D match to TRBD1 (5 bases). The V and J ends lost 1 base and 0 bases respectively, with 5 bases between them. This CDR3 is built from 14 residues. Germline V gives CDR1 SGHKS, CDR2 YYEKEE (reference sequence). The CDR3 bases are TGTGCCAGCAGCTTGCAGGGCTCCTACAATGAGCAGTTCTTC. Its protein is CASSLQGSYNEQFF.